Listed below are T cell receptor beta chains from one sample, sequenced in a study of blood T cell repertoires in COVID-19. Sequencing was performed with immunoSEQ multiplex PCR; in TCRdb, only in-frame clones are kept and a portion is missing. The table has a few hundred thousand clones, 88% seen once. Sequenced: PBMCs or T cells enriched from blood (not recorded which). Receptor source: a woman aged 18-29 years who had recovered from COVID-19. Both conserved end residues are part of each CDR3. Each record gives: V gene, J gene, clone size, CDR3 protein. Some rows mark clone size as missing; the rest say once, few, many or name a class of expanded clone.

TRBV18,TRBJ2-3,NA,CASSPLPGGRADTQYF
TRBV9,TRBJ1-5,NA,CASSTTPGRPQHF
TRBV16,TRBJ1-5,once,CASSTQQGGQPQHF
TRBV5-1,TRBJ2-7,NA,CASSNQQGSEQYF
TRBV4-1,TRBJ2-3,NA,CASSQERDSDTQYF
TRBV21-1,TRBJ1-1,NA,CASLRQGQLRKMNTEAFF
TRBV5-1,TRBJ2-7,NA,CASSPGGGGGTYEQYF
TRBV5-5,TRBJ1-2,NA,CASSLVARDGYTF
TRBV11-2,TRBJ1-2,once,CASSLSVEGTTF
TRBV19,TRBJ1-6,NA,CASSIQQAGRIDSPLHF
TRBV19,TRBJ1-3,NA,CASSQRGNTIYF
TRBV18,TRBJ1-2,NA,CASSDSQQQHGYTF
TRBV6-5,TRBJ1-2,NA,CASRLTSTDLYGYTF
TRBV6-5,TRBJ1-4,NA,CASSPAGTGYEKLFF
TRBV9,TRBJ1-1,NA,CASNTPGLQEAFF
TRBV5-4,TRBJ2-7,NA,CASSLGDRDSYEQYF
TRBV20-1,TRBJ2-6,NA,CSASPGVNGANVLTF
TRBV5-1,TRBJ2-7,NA,CASSFQGPTDEQYF
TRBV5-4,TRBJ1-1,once,CASSLGFGEVNTEAFF
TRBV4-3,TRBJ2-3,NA,CASSGGADTQYF
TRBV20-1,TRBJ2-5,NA,CSARAGDLQETQYF
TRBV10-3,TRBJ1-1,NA,CAISENREGTEAFF
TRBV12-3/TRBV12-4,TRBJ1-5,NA,CASSYGINQPQHF
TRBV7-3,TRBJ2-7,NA,CASSHSGGAHEQYF
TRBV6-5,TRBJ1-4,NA,CASSYLLGGGSEKLFF
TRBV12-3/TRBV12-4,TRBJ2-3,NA,CASSLTDTQYF
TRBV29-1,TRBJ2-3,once,CSVSGTGGYTQYF